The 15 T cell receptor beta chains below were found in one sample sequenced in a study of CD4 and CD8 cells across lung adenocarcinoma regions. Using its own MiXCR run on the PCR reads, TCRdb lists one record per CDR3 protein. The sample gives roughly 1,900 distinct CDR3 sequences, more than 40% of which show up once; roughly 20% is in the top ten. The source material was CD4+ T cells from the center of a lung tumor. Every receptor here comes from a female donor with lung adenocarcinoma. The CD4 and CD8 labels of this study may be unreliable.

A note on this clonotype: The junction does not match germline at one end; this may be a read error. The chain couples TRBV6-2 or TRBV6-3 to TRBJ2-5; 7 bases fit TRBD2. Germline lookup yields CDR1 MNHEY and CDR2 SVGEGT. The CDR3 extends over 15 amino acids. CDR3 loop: CARGRGRDGQETQYF. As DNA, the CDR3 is TGTGCCAGGGGTCGAGGGAGGGATGGCCAAGAGACCCAGTATTTC.

The CDR3 region has the DNA TGCGCCAGCAGCCGAATGGGACTAGCGAGGATGGGTAATGAGCAGTTCTTC. Protein sequence: CASSRMGLARMGNEQFF. The V gene is TRBV4-1, the J gene TRBJ2-1; 10 bases fit TRBD2. Germline values: CDR1 MGHRA, CDR2 YSYEKL. Unmatched junction bases numbered 13, after V lost 4 bases and J lost 7 bases. The CDR3 extends over 17 amino acids.

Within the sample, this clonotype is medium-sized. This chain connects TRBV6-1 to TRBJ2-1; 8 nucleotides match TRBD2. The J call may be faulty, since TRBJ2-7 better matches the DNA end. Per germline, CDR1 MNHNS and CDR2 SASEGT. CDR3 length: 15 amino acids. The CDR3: CASSEVYTSGVEQYF. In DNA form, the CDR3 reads TGTGCCAGCAGTGAAGTCTACACTAGCGGCGTTGAGCAGTACTTC.

CDR3 DNA: TGTGCCAGCAGCTTATTAGGGGGGGCCTACAATGAGCAGTTCTTC. Translation gives CASSLLGGAYNEQFF. The genes are TRBV7-2 and TRBJ2-1, with a weak D call TRBD2 (7 bases). The CDR3 length is 15 residues. Germline V gives CDR1 SGHTA, CDR2 FQGNSA. Trimming removed 2 bases at V and 2 bases at J, with 10 bases between. Variable domain in full (rest from reference TRBV7-2 and TRBJ2-1): GAGVSQSPSNKVTEKGKDVELRCDPISGHTALYWYRQSLGQGLEFLIYFQGNSAPDKSGLPSDRFSAERTGGSVSTLTIQRTQQEDSAVYLCASSLLGGAYNEQFFGPGTRLTVL.

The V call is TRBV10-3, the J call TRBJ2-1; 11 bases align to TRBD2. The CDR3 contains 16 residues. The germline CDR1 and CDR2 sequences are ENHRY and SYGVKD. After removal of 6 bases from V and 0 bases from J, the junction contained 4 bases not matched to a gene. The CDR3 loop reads CAISSTSGSSYNEQFF. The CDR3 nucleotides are TGTGCCATCAGCTCAACTAGCGGGAGCTCCTACAATGAGCAGTTCTTC.

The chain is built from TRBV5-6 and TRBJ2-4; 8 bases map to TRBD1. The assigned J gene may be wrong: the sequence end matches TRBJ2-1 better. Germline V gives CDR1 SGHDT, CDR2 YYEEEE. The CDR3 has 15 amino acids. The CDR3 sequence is CASSLFGTGRFEQFF. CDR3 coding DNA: TGTGCCAGCAGCTTGTTTGGGACAGGACGCTTTGAGCAGTTCTTC.

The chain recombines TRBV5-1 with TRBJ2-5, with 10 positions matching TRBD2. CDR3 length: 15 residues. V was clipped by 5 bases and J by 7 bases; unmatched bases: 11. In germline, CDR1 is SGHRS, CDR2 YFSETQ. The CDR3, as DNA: TGCGCCAGCAGGCTAAGGACTAGCGGTACAGGGACCCAGTACTTC. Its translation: CASRLRTSGTGTQYF.

CDR3 DNA sequence: TGTGCCAGCAGTGAACTAGCGGGGTCTATGAATGAGCAGTTCTTC. It translates to CASSELAGSMNEQFF. The rearrangement links TRBV6-4 to TRBJ2-1; the match to TRBD2 covers 10 bases. This CDR3 region has 15 residues. V gave up 3 bases and J gave up 7 bases; unmatched junction bases: 6. The germline CDR1 and CDR2 sequences are MRHNA and SNTAGT.

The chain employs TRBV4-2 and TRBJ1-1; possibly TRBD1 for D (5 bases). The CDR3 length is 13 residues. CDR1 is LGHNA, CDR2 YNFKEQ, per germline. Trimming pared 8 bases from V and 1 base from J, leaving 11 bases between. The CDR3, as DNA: TGTGCCAGCCTGGGGCTCGAGAACACTGAAGCTTTCTTT. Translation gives CASLGLENTEAFF.

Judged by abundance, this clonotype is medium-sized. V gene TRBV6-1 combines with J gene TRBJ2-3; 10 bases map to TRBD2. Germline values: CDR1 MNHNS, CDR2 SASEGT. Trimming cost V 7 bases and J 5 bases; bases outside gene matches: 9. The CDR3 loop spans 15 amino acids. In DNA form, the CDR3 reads TGTGCCAGCAAACTGATAGCGGGAGGCTTAGATACGCAGTATTTT. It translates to CASKLIAGGLDTQYF.

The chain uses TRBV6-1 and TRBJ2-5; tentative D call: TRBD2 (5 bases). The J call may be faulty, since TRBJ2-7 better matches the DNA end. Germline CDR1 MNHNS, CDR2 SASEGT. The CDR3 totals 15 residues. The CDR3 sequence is CASSEPGNREAEQYF. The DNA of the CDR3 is TGTGCCAGCAGCGAGCCCGGGAACAGAGAGGCCGAGCAGTACTTC.

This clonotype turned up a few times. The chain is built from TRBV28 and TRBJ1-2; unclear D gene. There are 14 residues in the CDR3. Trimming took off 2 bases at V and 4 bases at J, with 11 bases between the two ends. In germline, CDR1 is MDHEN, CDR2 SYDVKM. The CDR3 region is CASSLTVDRYGYTF. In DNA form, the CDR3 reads TGTGCCAGCAGTTTAACGGTGGATCGCTATGGCTACACCTTC.

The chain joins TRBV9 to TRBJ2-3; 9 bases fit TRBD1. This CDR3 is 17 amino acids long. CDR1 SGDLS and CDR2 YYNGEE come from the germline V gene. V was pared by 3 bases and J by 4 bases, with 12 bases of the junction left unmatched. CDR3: CASSDGLTGGLADTQYF. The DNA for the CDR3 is TGTGCCAGCAGCGACGGCCTGACAGGGGGTTTGGCAGATACGCAGTATTTT. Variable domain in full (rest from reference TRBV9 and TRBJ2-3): DSGVTQTPKHLITATGQRVTLRCSPRSGDLSVYWYQQSLDQGLQFLIQYYNGEERAKGNILERFSAQQFPDLHSELNLSSLELGDSALYFCASSDGLTGGLADTQYFGPGTRLTVL.

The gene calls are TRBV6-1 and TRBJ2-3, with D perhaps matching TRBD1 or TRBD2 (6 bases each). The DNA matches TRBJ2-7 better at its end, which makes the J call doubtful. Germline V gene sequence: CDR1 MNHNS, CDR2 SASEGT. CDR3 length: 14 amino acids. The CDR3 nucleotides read TGTGCGGGGTTGGGGGGCCGTGCAAAAGATACGCAGTACTTC. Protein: CAGLGGRAKDTQYF.

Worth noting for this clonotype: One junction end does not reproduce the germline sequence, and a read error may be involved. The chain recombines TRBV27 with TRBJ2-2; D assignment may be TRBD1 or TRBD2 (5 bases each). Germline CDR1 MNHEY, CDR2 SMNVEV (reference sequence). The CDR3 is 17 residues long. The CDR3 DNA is TGTGCCAGCAGTTTTATATACAGCCGATTTACCACCGGGGCGCTGTATTTT. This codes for CASSFIYSRFTTGALYF.